The 5 T cell receptor beta chains listed next were all sequenced from one sample in a study of blood T cell repertoires in COVID-19. The data were produced by immunoSEQ multiplex PCR, yet TCRdb's version contains in-frame clones alone and is incomplete. The table includes fewer than 350,000 clones, approximately 83% detected once. Sequencing was carried out using peripheral blood. These receptors originate from a woman in her twenties or thirties who had recovered from COVID-19.

The chain employs TRBV19 and TRBJ2-3; TRBD1 matches at 9 bases. Germline CDR1 is LNHDA and CDR2 is SQIVND (reference sequence). V gave up 6 bases and J gave up 11 bases; unmatched junction bases: 12. The CDR3 contains 14 residues. The CDR3 sequence is CASSRSGTGRLQYF. CDR3 nucleotide sequence: TGTGCCAGTAGCCGATCCGGGACAGGGCGCTTGCAGTATTTT.

This chain links TRBV5-4 with TRBJ2-1; TRBD2 might be the D (6 bases). The CDR3 is made up of 15 amino acids. Germline-derived CDR1 and CDR2 are SGHNT and YYREEE (reference sequence). Trimming pared 1 base from V and 8 bases from J, leaving 16 bases between. This chain's CDR3 is CASSLSPSGFDEQFF. The CDR3 region has the DNA TGTGCCAGCAGCTTGAGTCCAAGCGGGTTCGATGAGCAGTTCTTC.

The chain combines TRBV6-6 with TRBJ2-7; D possibly corresponds to TRBD2 (6 bases). Trimming removed 4 bases from V and 7 bases from J, with 17 bases in between. The CDR3 totals 14 residues. Germline V gene data show CDR1 as MNHNY and CDR2 as SVGAGI (reference sequence). The CDR3 DNA reads as TGTGCCAGCAGTTGGAGGGACTCCTCCGGGGAGCAGTACTTC. Its protein is CASSWRDSSGEQYF.

The chain joins TRBV28 to TRBJ2-7; the match to TRBD2 covers 7 bases. The CDR3 is 13 amino acids. Per germline, CDR1 MDHEN and CDR2 SYDVKM. The V gene end was trimmed by 6 bases and the J gene end by 4 bases; junction bases not matched to a gene: 6. The CDR3 nucleotides read TGTGCCAGCAGACGCAGCGGGAAATACGAGCAGTACTTC. Amino acids: CASRRSGKYEQYF.

The genes are TRBV29-1 and TRBJ1-1; D is possibly TRBD1 (6 bases). Germline assignment: CDR1 SQVTM and CDR2 ANQGSEA. The CDR3 covers 12 residues. V lost 7 bases to trimming and J lost 2 bases, with 11 bases between them. The CDR3, as DNA: TGCAGCGGCATACAGGGAAACACTGAAGCTTTCTTT. Translation gives CSGIQGNTEAFF.